Here is one T cell receptor beta chain with its context. The CDR3 sequence is 15 residues long. V was pared by 5 bases and J by 4 bases, with 15 bases between. Germline loops: CDR1 SGHNT, CDR2 YENEEA. Recruits, aged roughly 18 to 100 years, lived in around 24 US areas. Donors were grouped by their self-reported clinical history. As processed by the authors: Estimation of nucleated cell counts relied on the amplification of reference gene primers. This table comes from immunoSEQ multiplex PCR, and its TCRdb copy is limited to in-frame clones, with some not included. V, J and clone size were drawn from that table, and D and trimming were deduced from the DNA. The table records more than 300,000 clones, more than 70% of them present only once. This sample is drawn from a study of blood T cell repertoires in COVID-19.

The TCR was taken from a woman between 18 and 30 years old who had recovered from COVID-19. The chain combines TRBV11-3 with TRBJ2-1; tentatively, D is TRBD2 (6 bases). Sequenced material: PBMCs or T cells enriched from blood (not recorded which). Here the CDR3 DNA reads TGTGCCAGCAGCCGGCGCGGGGTCTTTTACAATGAGCAGTTCTTC. Its translation is CASSRRGVFYNEQFF.